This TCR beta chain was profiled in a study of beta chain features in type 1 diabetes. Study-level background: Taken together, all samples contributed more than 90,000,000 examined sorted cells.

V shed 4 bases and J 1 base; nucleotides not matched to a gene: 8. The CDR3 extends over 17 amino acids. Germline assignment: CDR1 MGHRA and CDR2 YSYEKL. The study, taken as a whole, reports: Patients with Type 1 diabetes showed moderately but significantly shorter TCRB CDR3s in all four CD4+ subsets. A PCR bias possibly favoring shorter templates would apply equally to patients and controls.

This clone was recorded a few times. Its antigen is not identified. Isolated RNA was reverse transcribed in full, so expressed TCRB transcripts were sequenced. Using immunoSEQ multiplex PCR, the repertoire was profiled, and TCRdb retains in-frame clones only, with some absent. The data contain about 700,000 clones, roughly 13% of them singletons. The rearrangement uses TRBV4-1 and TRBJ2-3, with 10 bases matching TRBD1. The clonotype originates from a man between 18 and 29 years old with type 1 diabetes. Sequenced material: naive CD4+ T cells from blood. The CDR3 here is CASSPWGTGVGTDTQYF. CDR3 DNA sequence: TGCGCCAGCAGCCCCTGGGGGACAGGGGTTGGCACAGATACGCAGTATTTT.